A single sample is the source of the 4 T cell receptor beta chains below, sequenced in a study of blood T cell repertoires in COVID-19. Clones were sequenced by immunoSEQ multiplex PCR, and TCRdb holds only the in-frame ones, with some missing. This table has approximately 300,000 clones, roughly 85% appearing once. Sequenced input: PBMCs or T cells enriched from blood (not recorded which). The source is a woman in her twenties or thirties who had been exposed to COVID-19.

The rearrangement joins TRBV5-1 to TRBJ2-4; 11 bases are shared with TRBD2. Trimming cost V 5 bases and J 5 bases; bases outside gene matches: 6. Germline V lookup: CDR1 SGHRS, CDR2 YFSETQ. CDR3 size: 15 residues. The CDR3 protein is CASSSIAGGQNIQYF. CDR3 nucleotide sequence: TGCGCCAGCAGTTCTATAGCGGGAGGGCAAAACATTCAGTACTTC. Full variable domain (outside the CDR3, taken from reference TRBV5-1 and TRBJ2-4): KAGVTQTPRYLIKTRGQQVTLSCSPISGHRSVSWYQQTPGQGLQFLFEYFSETQRNKGNFPGRFSGRQFSNSRSEMNVSTLELGDSALYLCASSSIAGGQNIQYFGAGTRLSVL.

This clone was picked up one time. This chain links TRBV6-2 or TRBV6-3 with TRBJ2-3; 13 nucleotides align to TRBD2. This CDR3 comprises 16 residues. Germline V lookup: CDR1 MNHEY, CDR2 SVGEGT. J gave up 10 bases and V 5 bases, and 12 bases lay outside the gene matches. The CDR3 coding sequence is TGTGCCAGCAGTCGAACTAGCGGGGGGGCCGCGAAGTCGCAGTATTTT. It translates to CASSRTSGGAAKSQYF.

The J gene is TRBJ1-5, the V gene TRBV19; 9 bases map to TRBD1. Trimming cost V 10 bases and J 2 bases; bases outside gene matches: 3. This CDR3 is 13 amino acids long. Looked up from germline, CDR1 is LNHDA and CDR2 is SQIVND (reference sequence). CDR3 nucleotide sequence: TGTGCCACCCGGGACAGGGGCAATCAGCCCCAGCATTTT. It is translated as CATRDRGNQPQHF.

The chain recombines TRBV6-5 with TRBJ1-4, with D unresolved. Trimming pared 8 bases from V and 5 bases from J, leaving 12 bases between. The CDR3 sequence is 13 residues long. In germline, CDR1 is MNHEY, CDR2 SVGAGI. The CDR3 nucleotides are TGTGCCAGCTCCTCCGGGAGAAATGAAAAACTGTTTTTT. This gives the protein CASSSGRNEKLFF.